Shown below are 13 T cell receptor beta chains from a single sample sequenced in a study of blood T cell repertoires in COVID-19. The data were produced by immunoSEQ multiplex PCR, yet TCRdb's version contains in-frame clones alone and is incomplete. The sample consists of about 120,000 clones, around 90% of them appearing once. The sequenced sample was peripheral blood. The receptors stem from a woman aged 45 to 65 with acute or convalescent COVID-19.

This clone was seen only once. V and J are TRBV15 and TRBJ1-5; a possible D gene is TRBD1 (5 bases). The CDR3 runs 16 residues. Germline V gives CDR1 LNHNV, CDR2 YYDKDF (reference sequence). V was shortened by 0 bases and J by 5 bases, with 14 bases between the two germline ends. The CDR3 region is CATSRDRQGEDQPQHF. In DNA form, the CDR3 reads TGTGCCACCAGCAGAGATCGCCAGGGTGAAGATCAGCCCCAGCATTTT.

The rearrangement uses TRBV5-1 and TRBJ2-5; possible D gene TRBD1, 7 bases. V was clipped by 3 bases and J by 4 bases, with 25 bases between them. The CDR3 extends over 18 amino acids. The V gene's germline CDR1 is SGHRS and CDR2 YFSETQ. CDR3 in amino acids: CASSSQSPTGRFPETQYF. The CDR3 DNA sequence: TGCGCCAGCAGCTCTCAATCCCCGACAGGGAGGTTCCCAGAGACCCAGTACTTC.

The V gene is TRBV11-2, the J gene TRBJ2-7; TRBD2 matches 7 bases. This CDR3 has 13 residues. Germline V gene data show CDR1 as SGHAT and CDR2 as FQNNGV. J lost 5 bases, V lost 10 bases, and 11 bases had no gene match. CDR3 amino acids: CATASREYNEQYF. CDR3 bases: TGTGCCACCGCCTCGCGGGAGTATAACGAGCAGTACTTC.

The genes are TRBV21-1 and TRBJ1-4. TRBV21-1 is a pseudogene segment. The CDR3 runs to 15 residues. The CDR3 here is CASSRPRGYGGKLFF. Here the CDR3 DNA reads TGTGCCAGCAGCAGACCAAGAGGTTACGGTGGAAAACTGTTTTTT.

The chain has TRBV6-5 and TRBJ1-2; D perhaps matches TRBD1 (5 bases). The germline CDR1 and CDR2 sequences are MNHEY and SVGAGI. The length of the CDR3 is 11 residues. The V and J ends lost 8 bases and 7 bases respectively, with 11 bases between them. The DNA for the CDR3 is TGTGCCAGCGGAGGGGTTGGTGGCTACACCTTC. It codes for CASGGVGGYTF.

The chain links TRBV24-1 to TRBJ2-1; 9 bases fit TRBD2. From germline, CDR1 is KGHDR and CDR2 SFDVKD. Trimming took 1 base from V and 0 from J; bases not matched to a gene: 6. The CDR3 runs to 18 residues. The CDR3 coding sequence is TGTGCCACCAGTGATTTAACTAGCGGGCGCAGCTCCTACAATGAGCAGTTCTTC. This codes for CATSDLTSGRSSYNEQFF.

The chain combines TRBV11-2 with TRBJ2-2; perhaps TRBD2 as D (6 bases). Trimming left V 5 bases short and J 1 base short, with 14 bases between. The CDR3 extends over 16 amino acids. Germline V gives CDR1 SGHAT, CDR2 FQNNGV. This CDR3 reads CASSLTGDLNTGELFF. CDR3 nucleotide sequence: TGTGCCAGCAGCCTGACGGGGGACCTGAACACCGGGGAGCTGTTTTTT. Variable domain in full (rest from reference TRBV11-2 and TRBJ2-2): EAGVAQSPRYKIIEKRQSVAFWCNPISGHATLYWYQQILGQGPKLLIQFQNNGVVDDSQLPKDRFSAERLKGVDSTLKIQPAKLEDSAVYLCASSLTGDLNTGELFFGEGSRLTVL.

The V call is TRBV7-9, the J call TRBJ1-1, with TRBD1 matching 10 bases. The CDR3 loop spans 15 amino acids. Germline CDR1 reads SEHNR; CDR2 reads FQNEAQ (reference sequence). J lost 5 bases, V lost 6 bases, and 9 bases had no gene match. The CDR3: CASRSRGTGDTEAFF. CDR3 nucleotide sequence: TGTGCCAGCAGAAGCCGGGGGACAGGGGATACTGAAGCTTTCTTT.

This chain uses TRBV28 with TRBJ2-3; D might be TRBD2 (5 bases). Germline V gene data show CDR1 as MDHEN and CDR2 as SYDVKM. The CDR3 runs 14 residues. The V gene lost 4 bases and the J gene lost 4 bases, with 12 bases spanning the gap. The CDR3 DNA follows: TGTGCCAGCAGTTCGCCCGTCGGGGCAGATACGCAGTATTTT. Translation: CASSSPVGADTQYF.

The chain recombines TRBV7-9 with TRBJ2-2, with 9 nucleotides matching TRBD2. Germline CDR1 and CDR2: SEHNR and FQNEAQ (reference sequence). V lost 2 bases, J lost 2 bases, and 3 bases stayed unmatched. The CDR3 extends over 16 amino acids. CDR3 nucleotide sequence: TGTGCCAGCAGCTTATCGGGACTAGCCAACACCGGGGAGCTGTTTTTT. Translation: CASSLSGLANTGELFF.

This chain joins TRBV28 and TRBJ2-4; 9 bases fit TRBD1. From germline, CDR1 is MDHEN and CDR2 SYDVKM. The CDR3 contains 17 residues. The V gene end was trimmed by 2 bases and the J gene end by 6 bases; junction bases not matched to a gene: 11. CDR3 protein: CASSLRGTGSSVNIQYF. CDR3 nucleotide sequence: TGTGCCAGCAGTTTACGGGGGACAGGGTCCTCTGTAAACATTCAGTACTTC.

This clone occurred once. The chain couples TRBV3-1 (or the pseudogene TRBV3-2) to TRBJ2-7; TRBD2 aligns across 7 bases. The CDR3 contains 12 residues. Per the germline V gene, CDR1 is LGHDT and CDR2 is YNNKEL (reference sequence). Trimming at V came to 6 bases and at J to 5 bases, leaving 4 bases not matched to a gene. The CDR3 is CASSRTRDEQYF. The CDR3 DNA sequence: TGTGCCAGCAGTCGGACTAGAGACGAGCAGTACTTC.

The chain employs TRBV5-8 and TRBJ2-4, with D tentatively TRBD1 (5 bases). Germline CDR1 is SGHTS and CDR2 is YDEGEE. The CDR3 consists of 15 residues. With 2 bases removed from V and 1 base from J, the gap between germline ends came to 10 bases. The CDR3 DNA reads as TGTGCCAGCAGCTTAGGGGTGGGGGCCAAAAACATTCAGTACTTC. It yields the protein CASSLGVGAKNIQYF.